The sequence of this T cell receptor (beta chain) was determined in a study of cytomegalovirus exposure and HLA in healthy donors. The donors were in the roughly 110-subject validation cohort, distinct from the roughly 670-subject first cohort. Of note for this clone: Antigen: not known.

Overall study results and limits: Cytomegalovirus-associated status was assigned to approximately 160 TCR beta chains. The study found most TCR sequences rare, yet found some public TCRs in many donors.

The repertoire was sequenced with immunoSEQ multiplex PCR; TCRdb's copy has only in-frame clones and lacks some. Of 120,000 to 150,000 clones detected, 70% to 90% appear once; the ten largest clones hold 6.5% to 8.5%. The source of this sequence is a young woman in good health and CMV-seropositive. The source material was PBMCs.

The CDR3 DNA reads as TGCGCCAGCAGCCCGAGCGGGACTAGCTTAGACTACAATGAGCAGTTCTTC. Translation: CASSPSGTSLDYNEQFF. The chain carries TRBV4-3 and TRBJ2-1; 9 bases are a match to TRBD2. The V gene's germline CDR1 is LGHNA and CDR2 YSLEER. Trimming took 4 bases from V and 3 from J; bases not matched to a gene: 10. There are 17 residues in the CDR3.